What follows are 5 T cell receptor beta chains derived from one specimen sequenced in a study of CD8 T cells in ankylosing spondylitis. Findings and limits, study-wide: A motif of 7 to 9 highly homologous TCR beta variants was seen as apparently characteristic of ankylosing spondylitis blood.

The antigens for these receptors are not known. A single record per CDR3 protein comes from TCRdb applying MiXCR to the 5' RACE reads. The repertoire holds over 200,000 distinct CDR3 sequences, with around 16% as singletons. The sequencing input was blood, either unsorted or a sorted T cell fraction (not recorded which). These receptor sequences come from a male donor with ankylosing spondylitis.

For this clonotype: As the CDR3 is not closed by the conserved phenylalanine or tryptophan, this likely results from a read error. The rearrangement joins TRBV24-1 to TRBJ2-5; D ambiguous. The germline CDR1 and CDR2 sequences are KGHDR and SFDVKD. Trimming left V 1 base short and J 0 bases short, with 2 bases between. There are 13 residues in the CDR3. The CDR3 nucleotides read TGTGCCACCAGTGATTTTGACCAAGAGACCCAGTACTAC. Translation gives CATSDFDQETQYY.

This clonotype came up many times. The gene calls are TRBV27 and TRBJ2-1; D is unclear. Trimming took off 2 bases at V and 0 bases at J, with 14 bases between the two ends. CDR1 and CDR2 (germline): MNHEY, SMNVEV (reference sequence). The CDR3 totals 17 residues. The CDR3 DNA reads as TGTGCCAGCAGTTTAGTTTCAGGAGCCCTCTCCTACAATGAGCAGTTCTTC. Amino acid sequence: CASSLVSGALSYNEQFF.

This clonotype came up a few times. This rearrangement joins TRBV7-9 to TRBJ2-1, with D perhaps TRBD1 or TRBD2 (6 bases each). CDR3 length equals 13 residues. The germline V and J ends were trimmed by 6 bases and 9 bases, with 15 bases remaining between them. Germline V lookup: CDR1 SEHNR, CDR2 FQNEAQ (reference sequence). The chain's CDR3 is CASSSPGGVEQFF. The CDR3 nucleotides read TGTGCCAGCAGTTCCCCCGGGGGCGTTGAGCAGTTCTTC.

This clonotype was observed a few times. This chain connects TRBV20-1 to TRBJ2-5, with D possibly being TRBD2 (5 bases). Germline loops: CDR1 DFQATT, CDR2 SNEGSKA (reference sequence). V was clipped by 0 bases and J by 5 bases, with 16 bases between them. The CDR3 contains 15 residues. The CDR3 loop is CSARDREGLRETQYF. The CDR3 bases are TGCAGTGCTAGAGATCGAGAGGGTTTGAGGGAGACCCAGTACTTC.

As for this clonotype: The DNA is omitted, as the CDR3 cannot be located on it reliably, and the CDR3 follows TCRdb's listing. V is TRBV29-1 and J is TRBJ2-5; the table's TRBD2 call for D was not verified on the DNA. From its first to its last residue, the CDR3 has 13 amino acids. Germline values: CDR1 SQVTM, CDR2 ANQGSEA. CDR3: CSVASGARVEVYF.